The sequence of this T cell receptor (beta chain) was determined in a study of T cell changes during pregnancy in multiple sclerosis. The data were produced by immunoSEQ multiplex PCR, yet TCRdb's version contains in-frame clones alone and is incomplete. Counted here are 30,000 to 35,000 clones, roughly 90% occurring once; the ten biggest clones make up 8% to 10%. V was shortened by 3 bases and J by 2 bases, with 11 bases between the two germline ends. The CDR3 is made up of 15 amino acids. Germline V lookup: CDR1 LNHDA, CDR2 SQIVND (reference sequence). Sequences were derived from CD8+ T cells from peripheral blood mononuclear cells, sampled in the first trimester of pregnancy. This rearrangement joins TRBV19 to TRBJ2-4, with a possible D match to TRBD2 (5 bases). The receptor's source is a female donor with multiple sclerosis, enrolled in a pregnancy study. CDR3 region: CASSIGDYPKNIQYF. CDR3 nucleotide sequence: TGTGCCAGTAGTATTGGCGACTACCCCAAAAACATTCAGTACTTC.